This T cell receptor beta chain stems from a study of regulatory T cells in long-lasting Graves disease (dated by TCRdb to 2020 to 2023). For the wider study: Newly diagnosed Graves' disease patients had taken antithyroid drugs for less than 3 months. Peripheral blood TCR sequencing and RNA sequencing compared persistent Graves' disease patients with newly diagnosed Graves' disease patients. The study was conducted in China and was registered as a clinical trial. A total of about 33 samples underwent TCR sequencing: roughly 13 from persistent and around 20 from newly diagnosed Graves' disease patients.

Overall results and qualifications from the work: Persistent patients shared more public clonotypes among themselves (approximately 2,500) than newly diagnosed patients did (more than 950). Only peripheral blood was studied, because thyroid tissue, the primary lesion, was inaccessible. Compared with newly diagnosed patients, patients with persistent Graves' disease had lower TCR Shannon entropy and fewer highly expanded clones, which suggests clonal expansion. The small sample size was acknowledged by the authors as a limitation that may reduce accuracy. TRBV28, TRBJ1-2 and TRBJ2-5 were preferentially used in persistent disease, while TRBV20-1 and TRBJ2-1 were favored in newly diagnosed disease. Only the TCR beta chain was sequenced and analyzed.

Per the publication, the time point label means: newly diagnosed GD, antithyroid drugs for less than 3 months. For both TCR sequencing and RNA sequencing, RNA was extracted from PBMCs in TRIzol. Graves' disease was diagnosed according to American Thyroid Association guidelines. Patients were recruited from an endocrinology department in Xi'an, China. From each patient, around 9 milliliters of peripheral blood was collected into an EDTA anticoagulant tube. Ficoll Paque Plus density gradient separation was used to isolate PBMCs, and no further T cell sorting was done. An Agilent 2100 Bioanalyzer and agarose gel were used to check RNA quality, and a NanoDrop 2000 was used to measure RNA concentration. CDR1 SEHNR and CDR2 FQNEAQ were looked up in the germline V gene (reference sequence). Relative to germline, V is missing 8 bases and J is missing 3 bases, with 15 bases of the junction outside any gene match. The CDR3 spans 18 residues, from the cysteine through the phenylalanine. The kept DNA is CDR3 alone, 54 bases in frame from the first base.

Library creation used multiplex PCR. The sequencing machine was an Illumina HiSeq 4000. TCR beta libraries were built with iRepertoire HTBI primers and Arm-PCR amplification of CDR3 regions. PCR products were gel purified before sequencing. Turning to the authors' computational methods: Across samples, 55 to 80 TRBV and approximately 15 TRBJ segments were identified and used for gene usage analysis of CDR3 amino acid clonotypes. Filtered high-quality paired reads were merged into contigs using COPE and FqMerger. BLAST was used to align contigs to IMGT TRBV, TRBD and TRBJ reference genes, and CDR3 was defined according to IMGT. Clonotypes above 0.1% frequency were classified as highly expanded clones. Repertoire diversity was measured by Shannon entropy, and V-J evenness by the Gini coefficient. Public clonotypes were defined as clonotypes shared by more than one individual. TCRdb reprocessed the public reads (quality trimming at Q25 with fastp, clone calling with MiXCR) and kept in-frame beta chains. Rows are combined by CDR3 protein, so each entry shows the most common genes and DNA. The V and J calls were not made by the authors but by TCRdb's processing. This sample is represented by a few hundred thousand distinct CDR3 sequences; about 12% of them were singletons. The ten top clones hold approximately 20% of the sample.

This clonotype was detected many times. Its cognate antigen has yet to be identified. It has no much larger one-base neighbor in the sample; base qualities were not kept. The same data also contributed to another study, on T cells in Graves' hyperthyroidism and ophthalmopathy. That second report states: Graves' hyperthyroidism was defined as stable when no progression to ophthalmopathy occurred over 18 months of follow-up. The hyperthyroidism patients were between 18 and 65 years old and newly diagnosed, with a disease duration of less than 2 months. Exclusion was applied to patients with uncontrolled infections, other autoimmune diseases, pregnancy or lactation. Diagnoses were established on the basis of clinical symptoms, serum thyroxine and TRAb, thyroid ultrasound, and orbital computed tomography. A first-round RT-PCR of the TCR CDR3 used the HTBI primer set with the Qiagen OneStep RT-PCR kit. Most expanded thyroid clonotypes (frequency above 0.001) were also detected in blood, a finding suggesting that blood repertoires may reflect thyroid immune responses. In cross-validation, a model built on a 13 V-J signature told ophthalmopathy apart from stable hyperthyroidism with 85% to 90% sensitivity and about 81% specificity, and in testing the same model reached 80%/75%. In validation, the model predicted progression to ophthalmopathy a median of around six months before onset, with 70% to 71% sensitivity and just under 75% specificity. To identify distinguishing TCR V-J signatures, a discovery cohort of 95 to 100 patients was used, comprising 43 with Graves' ophthalmopathy and around 57 with stable Graves' hyperthyroidism. An independent validation cohort of fewer than 20 hyperthyroidism patients and about 15 patients who later progressed to ophthalmopathy tested prospective prediction of ophthalmopathy. The roughly 100 discovery patients were divided at random into training and test sets in a 7:3 ratio. Thyroid tissue and blood T-cell repertoires from several Graves' hyperthyroidism patients were also compared in the study. After sampling, hyperthyroidism patients received methimazole starting at 30 mg daily, and ophthalmopathy patients received high-dose intravenous methylprednisolone. Libraries were constructed in a second round of multiplex PCR, after which size selection and purification were carried out. Sequencing of the libraries was done on an Illumina HiSeq2000 using paired-end 100 bp reads. Raw data were processed with SOAPnuke, discarding reads with adapters, uncalled bases, mean Phred below 15, or no exact constant-primer or identifier match. COPE v1.2.5 was used to merge the high-quality paired reads, and each unique nucleotide sequence was defined as a clonotype. MiTCR v1.1 was used to align clonotypes to the IMGT TRBV, TRBD and TRBJ reference segments. Analysis was restricted to V-J combinations with a frequency above 0.0001, which covered 99.2% of repertoires. The TCS score was defined as the ratio of F50 (clonal expansion) to E x V (chaos), calculated using BLOSUM62-based TCRdist between CDR3 peptides within each V-J. Welch's t-statistics and random forest reduced around 550 V-J features to roughly 13, which were used in a naive Bayes classifier (R e1071). Sample size was not statistically predetermined, and investigators were not blinded to group allocation. TCR Vbeta CDR3 sequencing of 120 to 150 peripheral blood samples (43 ophthalmopathy, about 74 hyperthyroidism and 17 progressor patients) is reported in the paper.

The TCR was taken from a woman aged 18 to 35 with Graves disease. Donor details come from another sample of the same person, matched by shared clones. The sequencing here drew on peripheral blood mononuclear cells (PBMCs), taken at new diagnosis, from a patient treated with antithyroid drugs. The sequence is built from TRBV7-9 and TRBJ2-1, and 11 junction bases match TRBD2. The DNA sequence reads TGTGCCAGCGCGGCTGGGACTAGCGGAAAAGGGATCTACAATGAGCAGTTCTTC. This translates into CASAAGTSGKGIYNEQFF.